Each of the 21 T cell receptor beta chains below was sequenced from the same sample in a study of somatic mutations in cytotoxic T cells in rheumatoid arthritis. Sequencing used immunoSEQ multiplex PCR; TCRdb keeps in-frame clones, though not all of them. This repertoire shows some 26,000 clones, more than 75% found once; its top ten account for around 5.1%. Sample: CD8+ T cells sorted from blood. These receptors were obtained from a man aged 50-60 years in good health.

The genes are TRBV5-3 and TRBJ2-5; D may be TRBD2 (6 bases). TRBV5-3 is placed among ORFs of uncertain function. V shed 6 bases and J shed 1 base, with 19 bases lying between them. The CDR3 totals 16 residues. The CDR3 nucleotides read TGTGCCAGAATACTAGGAGGGAGATTGCCCCAAGAGACCCAGTACTTC. Translating gives CARILGGRLPQETQYF.

This chain connects TRBV30 to TRBJ1-2; D is ambiguous. Germline CDR1 GTSNPN, CDR2 SVGIG (reference sequence). This CDR3 has 10 residues. The ends were cut back, 3 bases at V and 7 bases at J, with 6 bases in the middle. The CDR3 sequence is CAWRGAGYTF. In nucleotides, the CDR3 is TGTGCCTGGAGAGGTGCTGGCTACACCTTC.

The rearrangement links TRBV10-3 to TRBJ2-3; 9 bases are shared with TRBD2. Germline values: CDR1 ENHRY, CDR2 SYGVKD. The CDR3 has 16 residues. J was trimmed by 0 bases and V by 4 bases; bases with no gene match: 5. CDR3 region: CAISVWLAGSTDTQYF. The CDR3 coding sequence is TGTGCCATCAGTGTATGGCTAGCGGGAAGCACAGATACGCAGTATTTT.

The V call is TRBV7-2, the J call TRBJ1-1; D ambiguous. V dropped 2 bases and J dropped 0 bases, with 4 bases sitting between them. The germline CDR1 and CDR2 sequences are SGHTA and FQGNSA. The CDR3 sequence is 13 residues long. CDR3 DNA sequence: TGTGCCAGCAGCTTAATTCTGAACACTGAAGCTTTCTTT. Amino acids: CASSLILNTEAFF.

The chain employs TRBV27 and TRBJ1-5, with no clear D. Trimming removed 0 bases at V and 0 bases at J, with 6 bases between. The CDR3 extends over 15 amino acids. Germline V gene sequence: CDR1 MNHEY, CDR2 SMNVEV (reference sequence). The CDR3 DNA sequence: TGTGCCAGCAGTTTATCCTCATATAGCAATCAGCCCCAGCATTTT. Translating gives CASSLSSYSNQPQHF.

The chain has TRBV9 and TRBJ2-7, with D uncertain. Germline CDR1 SGDLS, CDR2 YYNGEE. With 0 bases removed from V and 6 bases from J, the gap between germline ends came to 16 bases. This CDR3 has 15 residues. The CDR3 region has the DNA TGTGCCAGCAGCGTAGGGTCTGGCCTAAGCCGCGAGCAGTACTTC. Protein product: CASSVGSGLSREQYF.

J is TRBJ2-7 and V is TRBV11-2; TRBD1 agrees at 7 bases. Germline V gene lookup returns CDR1 SGHAT and CDR2 FQNNGV. The CDR3 extends over 17 amino acids. J gave up 0 bases and V 5 bases, and 13 bases lay outside the gene matches. The chain's CDR3 is CASSPWGRGSSSYEQYF. The CDR3 nucleotides are TGTGCCAGCAGCCCATGGGGCAGGGGGAGTAGCTCCTACGAGCAGTACTTC.

This clone was observed a single time. The rearrangement uses TRBV6-1 and TRBJ1-1, with a weak D call TRBD1 (6 bases). Germline-derived CDR1 and CDR2 are MNHNS and SASEGT. This CDR3 spans 15 amino acids. Trimming stripped 6 bases from V and 0 bases from J, with 14 bases between. DNA for the CDR3: TGTGCCAGCAGGAACAGGGTACCCATGAACACTGAAGCTTTCTTT. It codes for CASRNRVPMNTEAFF.

CDR3 nucleotide sequence: TGTGCCAGCAGCGTAGGAGCGGCGAACACCGGGGAGCTGTTTTTT. This codes for CASSVGAANTGELFF. The chain carries TRBV9 and TRBJ2-2; possible D gene TRBD2, 5 bases. The CDR3 is made up of 15 amino acids. Germline V gene sequence: CDR1 SGDLS, CDR2 YYNGEE. The germline V and J ends were trimmed by 0 bases and 0 bases, with 6 bases remaining between them. Drawing the rest from reference TRBV9 and TRBJ2-2, the complete variable domain is DSGVTQTPKHLITATGQRVTLRCSPRSGDLSVYWYQQSLDQGLQFLIQYYNGEERAKGNILERFSAQQFPDLHSELNLSSLELGDSALYFCASSVGAANTGELFFGEGSRLTVL.

The chain couples TRBV11-2 to TRBJ1-3; D is possibly TRBD1 (6 bases). V lost 5 bases to trimming and J lost 0 bases, with 14 bases between them. This CDR3 spans 16 amino acids. Looked up from germline, CDR1 is SGHAT and CDR2 is FQNNGV. The CDR3 protein is CASSPHRASSGNTIYF. DNA of the CDR3: TGTGCCAGCAGCCCACACAGGGCTAGCTCTGGAAACACCATATATTTT.

The rearrangement uses TRBV11-2 and TRBJ2-1; 11 bases line up with TRBD1. The CDR3 totals 16 residues. The germline V gene encodes CDR1 SGHAT and CDR2 FQNNGV. Trimming cost V 3 bases and J 3 bases; bases outside gene matches: 4. The CDR3 coding sequence is TGTGCCAGCAGCTTGACGGACAGGGGGCTCTACAATGAGCAGTTCTTC. Its translation: CASSLTDRGLYNEQFF.

The chain couples TRBV27 to TRBJ1-1; TRBD1 is a possible D gene (6 bases). This CDR3 has 14 residues. Germline-derived CDR1 and CDR2 are MNHEY and SMNVEV (reference sequence). V lost 3 bases and J lost 4, with 12 bases in between. CDR3: CASSLVRGVTEAFF. The CDR3 nucleotides read TGTGCCAGCAGTTTGGTCAGGGGCGTCACTGAAGCTTTCTTT.

V is TRBV4-1 and J is TRBJ2-1; no definite D call. Germline V gene sequence: CDR1 MGHRA, CDR2 YSYEKL. With 6 bases removed from V and 5 bases from J, the gap between germline ends came to 5 bases. The CDR3 loop spans 11 amino acids. CDR3 in amino acids: CASRSNNEQFF. In DNA, the CDR3 is TGCGCCAGCAGATCAAACAATGAGCAGTTCTTC.

The chain joins TRBV9 to TRBJ2-1; 9 bases fit TRBD2. The germline V gene encodes CDR1 SGDLS and CDR2 YYNGEE. This CDR3 has 15 amino acids. V was pared by 3 bases and J by 8 bases, with 9 bases of the junction left unmatched. CDR3 in amino acids: CASSAAGGGTDEQFF. In DNA form, the CDR3 reads TGTGCCAGCAGCGCGGCGGGAGGGGGGACTGATGAGCAGTTCTTC.

In this sample, this clone turned up a few times. This chain uses TRBV5-1 with TRBJ2-1; 14 bases agree with TRBD2. The trim removed 4 bases at V and 2 bases at J, leaving 5 bases unmatched. The CDR3 extends over 17 amino acids. Germline V gene lookup returns CDR1 SGHRS and CDR2 YFSETQ. The DNA for the CDR3 is TGCGCCAGCAGCGTGGGACTAGCGGGAGTGGCCTACAATGAGCAGTTCTTC. Translation gives CASSVGLAGVAYNEQFF.

This clone was observed a handful of times. V and J are TRBV5-6 and TRBJ1-5, with 8 bases that match TRBD1. V lost 6 bases to trimming and J lost 7 bases; unmatched junction nucleotides: 9. This CDR3 contains 14 residues. CDR1 and CDR2 (germline): SGHDT, YYEEEE. CDR3 nucleotides: TGTGCCAGCAAATCCGGGACAGGAGGCCAGCCCCAGCATTTT. Protein: CASKSGTGGQPQHF.

The J gene is TRBJ2-7, the V gene TRBV13, with D possibly TRBD1 on 7 matching bases. Trimming cost V 7 bases and J 1 base, with 17 bases left between them. Germline CDR1 and CDR2: PRHDT and FYEKMQ (reference sequence). This CDR3 is built from 15 residues. For the CDR3, the DNA is TGTGCCAGCACCGAAGGGGGCGGAGGGTCCTACGAGCAGTACTTC. Its translation: CASTEGGGGSYEQYF.

This clone was recorded only once. The rearrangement links TRBV9 to TRBJ2-7, with TRBD2 matching over 7 bases. This CDR3 is 14 amino acids long. Germline V gene sequence: CDR1 SGDLS, CDR2 YYNGEE. After removal of 4 bases from V and 0 bases from J, the junction contained 4 bases not matched to a gene. For the CDR3, the DNA is TGTGCCAGCAGCTCAGGGACTAACTCCTACGAGCAGTACTTC. Amino acid sequence: CASSSGTNSYEQYF. Variable domain in full (rest from reference TRBV9 and TRBJ2-7): DSGVTQTPKHLITATGQRVTLRCSPRSGDLSVYWYQQSLDQGLQFLIQYYNGEERAKGNILERFSAQQFPDLHSELNLSSLELGDSALYFCASSSGTNSYEQYFGPGTRLTVT.

The rearrangement links TRBV5-6 to TRBJ1-2, with unresolved D. V lost 2 bases to trimming and J lost 2 bases, with 10 bases between them. This CDR3 is built from 14 residues. Germline V gene data show CDR1 as SGHDT and CDR2 as YYEEEE. The CDR3 bases are TGTGCCAGCAGCTTTCGTCTGAGAAACTATGGCTACACCTTC. Translation gives CASSFRLRNYGYTF.

The rearrangement joins TRBV6-4 to TRBJ2-1; 8 bases fit TRBD2. The CDR3 length is 15 residues. Germline V gene lookup returns CDR1 MRHNA and CDR2 SNTAGT. The V segment lost 4 bases and the J segment 6 bases; nucleotides outside the gene matches: 8. In nucleotides, the CDR3 is TGTGCCAGCAGTGTTAACGGGAGGGCCGGCAATGAGCAGTTCTTC. Translated: CASSVNGRAGNEQFF.

J is TRBJ1-5 and V is TRBV5-5; 11 nucleotides line up with TRBD1. V trimming: 0 bases; J trimming: 4 bases; junction bases outside the gene matches: 6. The CDR3 runs 17 residues. Germline V gene sequence: CDR1 SGHKS, CDR2 YYEKEE (reference sequence). CDR3: CASSLGRDRGRNQPQHF. The CDR3 nucleotides are TGTGCCAGCAGCTTGGGGAGGGACAGGGGGAGGAATCAGCCCCAGCATTTT.